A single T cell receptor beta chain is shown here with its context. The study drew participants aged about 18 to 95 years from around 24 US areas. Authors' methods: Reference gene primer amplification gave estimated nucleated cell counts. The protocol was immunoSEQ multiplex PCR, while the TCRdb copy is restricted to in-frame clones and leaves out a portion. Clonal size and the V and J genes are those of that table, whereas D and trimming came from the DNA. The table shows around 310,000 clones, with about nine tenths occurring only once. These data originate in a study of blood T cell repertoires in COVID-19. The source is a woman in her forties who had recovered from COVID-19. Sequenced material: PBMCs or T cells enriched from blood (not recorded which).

CDR3 sequence reads: CASSIWAGGSETQYF. CDR3 nucleotides: TGTGCCAGTAGTATCTGGGCGGGGGGATCAGAGACCCAGTACTTC. This chain uses TRBV19 with TRBJ2-5; 8 bases fit TRBD2. CDR3 length: 15 residues. V shed 3 bases, J shed 4 bases, and the junction held 7 bases outside the gene matches. The germline gives CDR1 LNHDA, CDR2 SQIVND (reference sequence).